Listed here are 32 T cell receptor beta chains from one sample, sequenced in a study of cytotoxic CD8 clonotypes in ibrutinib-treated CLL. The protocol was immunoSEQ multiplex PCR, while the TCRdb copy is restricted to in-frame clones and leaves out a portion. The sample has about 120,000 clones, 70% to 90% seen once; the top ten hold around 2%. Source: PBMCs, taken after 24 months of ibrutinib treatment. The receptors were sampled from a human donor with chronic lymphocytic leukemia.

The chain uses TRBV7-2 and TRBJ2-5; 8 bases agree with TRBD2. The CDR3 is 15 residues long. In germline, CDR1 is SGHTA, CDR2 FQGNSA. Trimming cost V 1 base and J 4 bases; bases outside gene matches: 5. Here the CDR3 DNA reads TGTGCCAGCAGCTTAGTCGGGGGGGCCAGAGAGACCCAGTACTTC. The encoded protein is CASSLVGGARETQYF.

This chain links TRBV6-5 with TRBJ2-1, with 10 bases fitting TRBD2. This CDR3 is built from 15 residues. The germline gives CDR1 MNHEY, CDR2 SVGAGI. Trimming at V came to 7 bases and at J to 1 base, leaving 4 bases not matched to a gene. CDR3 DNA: TGTGCCAGCAAGCTAGCGGGGGCGTCCTACAATGAGCAGTTCTTC. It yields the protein CASKLAGASYNEQFF.

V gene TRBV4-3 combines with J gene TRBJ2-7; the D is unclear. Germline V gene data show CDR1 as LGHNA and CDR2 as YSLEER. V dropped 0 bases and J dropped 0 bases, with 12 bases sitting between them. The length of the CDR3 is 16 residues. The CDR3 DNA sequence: TGCGCCAGCAGCCAAGATCAGCCTCCGAGCTCCTACGAGCAGTACTTC. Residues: CASSQDQPPSSYEQYF.

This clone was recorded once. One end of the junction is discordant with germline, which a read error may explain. In DNA, the CDR3 is TGTGCCAGCAGGGGAGGGACTGCCGGAGGGGGACAGATCTTC. This gives the protein CASRGGTAGGGQIF. V usage is TRBV6-1 and J usage is TRBJ2-1, with D perhaps being TRBD1 or TRBD2 (7 bases each). Germline CDR1 MNHNS, CDR2 SASEGT. This CDR3 contains 14 residues.

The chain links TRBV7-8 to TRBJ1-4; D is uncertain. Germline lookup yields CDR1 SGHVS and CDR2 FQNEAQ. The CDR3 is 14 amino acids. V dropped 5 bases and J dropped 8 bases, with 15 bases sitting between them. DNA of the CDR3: TGTGCCAGCAGCCCCCGGTCCCACTTAGAAAAACTGTTTTTT. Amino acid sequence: CASSPRSHLEKLFF.

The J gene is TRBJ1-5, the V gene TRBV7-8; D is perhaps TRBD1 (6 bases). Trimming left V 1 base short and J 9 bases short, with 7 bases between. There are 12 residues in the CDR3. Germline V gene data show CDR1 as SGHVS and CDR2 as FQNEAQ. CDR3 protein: CASSLEGGPQHF. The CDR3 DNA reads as TGTGCCAGCAGCTTAGAGGGGGGGCCCCAGCATTTT.

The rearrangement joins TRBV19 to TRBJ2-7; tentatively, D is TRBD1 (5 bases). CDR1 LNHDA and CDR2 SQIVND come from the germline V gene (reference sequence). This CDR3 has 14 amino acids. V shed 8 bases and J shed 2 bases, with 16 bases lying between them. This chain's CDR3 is CASGDRPPAYEQYF. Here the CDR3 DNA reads TGTGCCAGTGGAGACAGACCACCTGCCTACGAGCAGTACTTC.

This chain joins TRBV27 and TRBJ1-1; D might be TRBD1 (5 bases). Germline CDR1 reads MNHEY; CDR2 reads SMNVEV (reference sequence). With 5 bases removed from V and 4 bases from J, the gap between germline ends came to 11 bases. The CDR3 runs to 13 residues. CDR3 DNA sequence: TGTGCCAGCAGTCAACGGGGGGGCACTGAAGCTTTCTTT. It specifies CASSQRGGTEAFF.

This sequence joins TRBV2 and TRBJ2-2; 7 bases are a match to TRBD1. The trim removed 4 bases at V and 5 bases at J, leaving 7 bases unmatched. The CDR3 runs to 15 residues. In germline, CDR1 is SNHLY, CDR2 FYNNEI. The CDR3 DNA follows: TGTGCCAGCAGTGGACAGGGTGGAGAAACCGGGGAGCTGTTTTTT. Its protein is CASSGQGGETGELFF. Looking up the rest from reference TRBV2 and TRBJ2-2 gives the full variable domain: EPEVTQTPSHQVTQMGQEVILRCVPISNHLYFYWYRQILGQKVEFLVSFYNNEISEKSEIFDDQFSVERPDGSNFTLKIRSTKLEDSAMYFCASSGQGGETGELFFGEGSRLTVL.

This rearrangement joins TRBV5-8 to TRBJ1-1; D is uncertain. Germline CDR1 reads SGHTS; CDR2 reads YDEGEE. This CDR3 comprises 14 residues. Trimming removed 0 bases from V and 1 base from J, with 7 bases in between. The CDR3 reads CASSLGPTNTEAFF. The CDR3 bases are TGTGCCAGCAGCTTGGGACCGACGAACACTGAAGCTTTCTTT.

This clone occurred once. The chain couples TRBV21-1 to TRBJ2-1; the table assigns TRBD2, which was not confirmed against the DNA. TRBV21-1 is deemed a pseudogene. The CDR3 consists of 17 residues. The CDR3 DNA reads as TGTGCCAGCAGCAAAGACATAGCGGGGGAAGGCCCCAATGAGCAGTTCTTC. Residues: CASSKDIAGEGPNEQFF.

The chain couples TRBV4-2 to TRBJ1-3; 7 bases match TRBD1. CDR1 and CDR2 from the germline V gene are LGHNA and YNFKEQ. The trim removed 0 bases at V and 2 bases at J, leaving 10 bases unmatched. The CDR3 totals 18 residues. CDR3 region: CASSQEGGRANAGNTIYF. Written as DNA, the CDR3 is TGTGCCAGCAGCCAAGAAGGGGGCAGGGCCAATGCTGGAAACACCATATATTTT.

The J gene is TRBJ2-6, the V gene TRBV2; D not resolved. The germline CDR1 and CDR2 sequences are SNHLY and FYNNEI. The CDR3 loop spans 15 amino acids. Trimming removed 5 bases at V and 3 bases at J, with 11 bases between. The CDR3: CASSPLRIGANVLTF. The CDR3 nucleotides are TGTGCCAGCAGTCCGCTTAGAATTGGGGCCAACGTCCTGACTTTC.

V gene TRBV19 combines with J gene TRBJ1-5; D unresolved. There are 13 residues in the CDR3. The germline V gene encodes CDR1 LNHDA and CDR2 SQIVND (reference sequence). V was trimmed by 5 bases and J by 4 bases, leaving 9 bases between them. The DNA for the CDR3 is TGTGCCAGTAGTCGCCAGGAAAATCAGCCCCAGCATTTT. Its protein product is CASSRQENQPQHF.

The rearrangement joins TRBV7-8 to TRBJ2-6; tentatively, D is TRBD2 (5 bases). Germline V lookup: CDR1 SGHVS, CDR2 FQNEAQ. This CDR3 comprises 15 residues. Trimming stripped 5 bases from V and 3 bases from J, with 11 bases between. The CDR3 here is CASSLARVGANVLTF. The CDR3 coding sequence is TGTGCCAGCAGCCTGGCGAGGGTTGGGGCCAACGTCCTGACTTTC.

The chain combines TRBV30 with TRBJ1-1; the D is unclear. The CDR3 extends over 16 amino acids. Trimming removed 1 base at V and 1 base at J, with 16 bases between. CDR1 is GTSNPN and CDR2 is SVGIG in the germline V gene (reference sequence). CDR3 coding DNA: TGTGCCTGGAGTGACCCAGCCGGTACTGGGAACACTGAAGCTTTCTTT. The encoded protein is CAWSDPAGTGNTEAFF.

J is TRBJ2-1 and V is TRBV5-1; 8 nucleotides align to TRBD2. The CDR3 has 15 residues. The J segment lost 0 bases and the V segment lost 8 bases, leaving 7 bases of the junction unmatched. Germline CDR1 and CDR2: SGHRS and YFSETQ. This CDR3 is CASNSGASSYNEQFF. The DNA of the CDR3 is TGCGCCAGTAATAGCGGGGCGAGCTCCTACAATGAGCAGTTCTTC. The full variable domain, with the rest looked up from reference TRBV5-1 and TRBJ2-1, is KAGVTQTPRYLIKTRGQQVTLSCSPISGHRSVSWYQQTPGQGLQFLFEYFSETQRNKGNFPGRFSGRQFSNSRSEMNVSTLELGDSALYLCASNSGASSYNEQFFGPGTRLTVL.

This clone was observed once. CDR3 residues: CASSHGGGVRSTDTQYF. The CDR3 DNA sequence: TGCGCCAGCAGTCATGGTGGGGGAGTACGGAGCACAGATACGCAGTATTTT. The rearrangement uses TRBV5-1 and TRBJ2-3, with D possibly being TRBD1 or TRBD2 (5 bases each). V lost 5 bases and J 0 bases, leaving 19 bases between the germline ends. Germline V gene lookup returns CDR1 SGHRS and CDR2 YFSETQ. The CDR3 has 17 amino acids.

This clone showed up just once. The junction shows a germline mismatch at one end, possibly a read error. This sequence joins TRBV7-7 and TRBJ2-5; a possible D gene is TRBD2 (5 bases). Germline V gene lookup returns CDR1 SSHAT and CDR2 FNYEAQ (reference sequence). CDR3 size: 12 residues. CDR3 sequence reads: CASSPDLRDQYF. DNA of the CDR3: TGTGCTAGCAGCCCGGACTTAAGAGACCAGTACTTC.

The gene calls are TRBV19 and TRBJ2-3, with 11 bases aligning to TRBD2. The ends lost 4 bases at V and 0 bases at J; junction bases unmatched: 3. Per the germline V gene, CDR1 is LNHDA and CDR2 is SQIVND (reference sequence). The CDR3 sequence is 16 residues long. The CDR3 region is CASSSPSGRSTDTQYF. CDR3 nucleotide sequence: TGTGCCAGTAGTAGTCCTAGCGGGAGGAGCACAGATACGCAGTATTTT.

DNA for the CDR3: TGTGCCAGCAGTGAATGGGAGAAGTCACCCCTCCACTTT. Its translation: CASSEWEKSPLHF. V usage is TRBV2 and J usage is TRBJ1-6; unclear D gene. The CDR3 has 13 residues. The germline V and J ends were trimmed by 2 bases and 10 bases, with 9 bases remaining between them. Looked up from germline, CDR1 is SNHLY and CDR2 is FYNNEI. Together with reference TRBV2 and TRBJ1-6, the CDR3 gives the full variable domain: EPEVTQTPSHQVTQMGQEVILRCVPISNHLYFYWYRQILGQKVEFLVSFYNNEISEKSEIFDDQFSVERPDGSNFTLKIRSTKLEDSAMYFCASSEWEKSPLHFGNGTRLTVT.

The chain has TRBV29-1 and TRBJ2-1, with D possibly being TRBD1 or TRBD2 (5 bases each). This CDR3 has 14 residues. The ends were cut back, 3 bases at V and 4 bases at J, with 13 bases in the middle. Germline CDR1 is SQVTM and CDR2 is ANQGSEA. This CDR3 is CSVEARDRYNEQFF. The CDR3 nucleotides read TGCAGCGTTGAGGCGAGGGACCGATACAATGAGCAGTTCTTC.

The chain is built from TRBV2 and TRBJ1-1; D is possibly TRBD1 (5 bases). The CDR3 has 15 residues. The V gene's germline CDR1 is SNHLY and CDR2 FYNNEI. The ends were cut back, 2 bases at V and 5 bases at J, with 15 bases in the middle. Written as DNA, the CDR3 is TGTGCCAGCAGTGAATGGCCTGGGGGATCGACTGAAGCTTTCTTT. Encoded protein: CASSEWPGGSTEAFF.

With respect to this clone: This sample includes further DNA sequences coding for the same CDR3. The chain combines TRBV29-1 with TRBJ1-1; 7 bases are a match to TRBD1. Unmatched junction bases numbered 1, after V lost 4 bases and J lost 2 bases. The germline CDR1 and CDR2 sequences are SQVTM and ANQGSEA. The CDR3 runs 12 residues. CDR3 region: CSVGQGNTEAFF. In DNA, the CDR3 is TGCAGCGTTGGACAGGGAAACACTGAAGCTTTCTTT.

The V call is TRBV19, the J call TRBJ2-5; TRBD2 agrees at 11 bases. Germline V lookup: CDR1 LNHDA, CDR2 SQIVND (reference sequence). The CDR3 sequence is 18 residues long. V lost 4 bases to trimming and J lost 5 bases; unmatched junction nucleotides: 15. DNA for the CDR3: TGTGCCAGTAGTAGGGGCGCCACTCCTAGCGGGGGGAGGGAGACCCAGTACTTC. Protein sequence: CASSRGATPSGGRETQYF.

CDR3 sequence reads: CASSLAPNRGVLFF. The CDR3 coding sequence is TGTGCCAGCAGCTTAGCCCCTAACAGGGGGGTCCTGTTTTTT. V gene TRBV7-2 combines with J gene TRBJ2-2; 8 nucleotides align to TRBD1. Losses at the gene ends were 0 bases for V and 14 bases for J; bases not matched to a gene: 8. There are 14 residues in the CDR3. Germline V lookup: CDR1 SGHTA, CDR2 FQGNSA.

For the CDR3, the DNA is TGTGCCAGCAGTTTAGCCGGCAGATTGATCTATGGCTACACCTTC. Its protein product is CASSLAGRLIYGYTF. This sequence joins TRBV28 and TRBJ1-2, with D hard to call. There are 15 residues in the CDR3. The V end was cut by 2 bases, the J end by 4 bases, with 14 bases between. Germline values: CDR1 MDHEN, CDR2 SYDVKM.

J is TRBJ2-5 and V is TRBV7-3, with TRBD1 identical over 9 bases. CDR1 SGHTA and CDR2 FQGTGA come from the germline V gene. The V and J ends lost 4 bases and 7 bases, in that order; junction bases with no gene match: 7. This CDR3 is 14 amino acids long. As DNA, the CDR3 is TGTGCCAGCAGCTCAGAACAGGGGGCGAGGACCCAGTACTTC. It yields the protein CASSSEQGARTQYF. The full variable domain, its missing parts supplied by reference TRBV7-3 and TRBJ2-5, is GAGVSQTPSNKVTEKGKYVELRCDPISGHTALYWYRQSLGQGPEFLIYFQGTGAADDSGLPNDRFFAVRPEGSVSTLKIQRTERGDSAVYLCASSSEQGARTQYFGPGTRLLVL.

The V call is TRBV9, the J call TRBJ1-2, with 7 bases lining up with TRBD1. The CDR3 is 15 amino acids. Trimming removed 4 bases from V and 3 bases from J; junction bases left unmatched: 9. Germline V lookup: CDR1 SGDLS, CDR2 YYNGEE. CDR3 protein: CASSPGGQGDYGYTF. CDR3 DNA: TGTGCCAGCAGCCCTGGGGGCCAGGGGGACTATGGCTACACCTTC.

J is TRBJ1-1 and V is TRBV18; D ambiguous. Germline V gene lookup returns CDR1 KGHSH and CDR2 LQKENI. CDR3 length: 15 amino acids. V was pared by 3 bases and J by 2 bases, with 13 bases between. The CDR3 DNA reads TGTGCCAGCTCACCGCGCGAGGGTGGTAACACTGAAGCTTTCTTT. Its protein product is CASSPREGGNTEAFF. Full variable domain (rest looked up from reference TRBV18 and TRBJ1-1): NAGVMQNPRHLVRRRGQEARLRCSPMKGHSHVYWYRQLPEEGLKFMVYLQKENIIDESGMPKERFSAEFPKEGPSILRIQQVVRGDSAAYFCASSPREGGNTEAFFGQGTRLTVV.

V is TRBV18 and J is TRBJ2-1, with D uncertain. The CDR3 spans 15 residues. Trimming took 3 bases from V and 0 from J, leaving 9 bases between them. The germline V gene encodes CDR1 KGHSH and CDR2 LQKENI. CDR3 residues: CASSPRPSSYNEQFF. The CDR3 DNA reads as TGTGCCAGCTCACCCCGGCCGAGCTCCTACAATGAGCAGTTCTTC.

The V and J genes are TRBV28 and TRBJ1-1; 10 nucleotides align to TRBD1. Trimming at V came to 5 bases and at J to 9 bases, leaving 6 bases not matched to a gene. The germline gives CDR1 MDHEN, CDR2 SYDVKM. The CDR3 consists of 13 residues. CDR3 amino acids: CASSTGQGSKAFF. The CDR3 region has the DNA TGTGCCAGCAGTACGGGACAGGGGAGTAAAGCTTTCTTT.